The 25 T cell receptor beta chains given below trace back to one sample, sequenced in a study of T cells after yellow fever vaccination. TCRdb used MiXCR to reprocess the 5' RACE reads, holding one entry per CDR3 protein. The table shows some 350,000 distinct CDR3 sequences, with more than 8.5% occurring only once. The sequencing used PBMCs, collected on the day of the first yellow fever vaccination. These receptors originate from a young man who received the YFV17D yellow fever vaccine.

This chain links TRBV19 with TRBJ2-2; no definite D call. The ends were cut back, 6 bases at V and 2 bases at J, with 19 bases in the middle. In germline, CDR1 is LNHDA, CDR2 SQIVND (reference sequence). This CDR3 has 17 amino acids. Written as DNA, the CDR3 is TGTGCCAGTAGGGGCCGTTTTCGGGCAGCCAACACCGGGGAGCTGTTTTTT. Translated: CASRGRFRAANTGELFF.

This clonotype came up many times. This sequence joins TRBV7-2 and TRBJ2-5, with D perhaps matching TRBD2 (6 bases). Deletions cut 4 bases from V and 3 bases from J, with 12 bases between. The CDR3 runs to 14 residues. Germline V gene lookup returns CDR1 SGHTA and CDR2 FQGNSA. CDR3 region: CASSSRVAEETQYF. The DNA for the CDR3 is TGTGCCAGCAGCTCCCGGGTAGCGGAAGAGACCCAGTACTTC.

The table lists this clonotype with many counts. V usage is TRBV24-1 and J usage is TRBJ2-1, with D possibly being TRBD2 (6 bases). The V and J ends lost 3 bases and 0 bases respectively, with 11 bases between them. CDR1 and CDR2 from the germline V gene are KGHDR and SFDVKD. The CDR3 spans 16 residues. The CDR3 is CATSDNAGSSYNEQFF. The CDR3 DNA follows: TGTGCCACCAGTGATAACGCGGGGAGCTCCTACAATGAGCAGTTCTTC.

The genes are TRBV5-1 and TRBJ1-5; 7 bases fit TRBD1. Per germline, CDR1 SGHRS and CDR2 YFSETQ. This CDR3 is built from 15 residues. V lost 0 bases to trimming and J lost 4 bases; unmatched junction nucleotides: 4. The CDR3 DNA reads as TGCGCCAGCAGCTTGGCCGGACAGGTGAATCAGCCCCAGCATTTT. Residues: CASSLAGQVNQPQHF.

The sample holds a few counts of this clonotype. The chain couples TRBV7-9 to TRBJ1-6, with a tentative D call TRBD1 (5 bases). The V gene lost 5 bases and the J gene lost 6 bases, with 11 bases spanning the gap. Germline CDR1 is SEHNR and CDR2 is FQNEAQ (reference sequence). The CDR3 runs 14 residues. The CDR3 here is CASSGDPVNSPLHF. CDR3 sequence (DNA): TGTGCCAGCAGCGGGGACCCTGTTAATTCACCCCTCCACTTT.

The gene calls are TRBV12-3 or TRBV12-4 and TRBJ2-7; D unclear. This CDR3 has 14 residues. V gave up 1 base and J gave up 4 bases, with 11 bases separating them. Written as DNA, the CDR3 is TGTGCCAGCAGTTTAGTCGGTGAATTTTACGAGCAGTACTTC. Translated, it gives CASSLVGEFYEQYF.

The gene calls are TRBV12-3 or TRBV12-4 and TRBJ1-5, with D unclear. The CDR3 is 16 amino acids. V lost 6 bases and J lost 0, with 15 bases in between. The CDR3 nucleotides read TGTGCCAGCAGGCATACAGACTTCGCTAGCAATCAGCCCCAGCATTTT. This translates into CASRHTDFASNQPQHF.

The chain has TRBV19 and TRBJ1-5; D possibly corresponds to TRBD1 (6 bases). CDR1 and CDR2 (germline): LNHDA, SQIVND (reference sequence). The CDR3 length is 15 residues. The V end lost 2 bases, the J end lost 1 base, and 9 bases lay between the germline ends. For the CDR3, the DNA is TGTGCCAGTAGTATAAAGGGGGGAAGCAATCAGCCCCAGCATTTT. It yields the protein CASSIKGGSNQPQHF.

The CDR3: CASSSTRDAGPTFYEQYV. The CDR3 DNA is TGTGCCAGCAGCTCTACCCGCGACGCGGGGCCCACCTTTTACGAGCAGTACGTC. V is TRBV11-1 and J is TRBJ2-7; a possible D gene is TRBD2 (6 bases). The V gene's germline CDR1 is SGHAT and CDR2 FQDESV (reference sequence). Between the trimmed V and J ends, which lost 4 bases and 4 bases, there was a span of 26 bases. This CDR3 contains 18 residues.

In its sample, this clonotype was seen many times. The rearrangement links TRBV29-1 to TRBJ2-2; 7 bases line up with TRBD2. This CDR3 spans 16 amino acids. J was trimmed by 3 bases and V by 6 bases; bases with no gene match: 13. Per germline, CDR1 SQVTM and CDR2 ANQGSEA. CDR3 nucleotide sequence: TGCAGCGTCGCCGGCGGCCTAGCGGAGGACACCGGGGAGCTGTTTTTT. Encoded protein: CSVAGGLAEDTGELFF.

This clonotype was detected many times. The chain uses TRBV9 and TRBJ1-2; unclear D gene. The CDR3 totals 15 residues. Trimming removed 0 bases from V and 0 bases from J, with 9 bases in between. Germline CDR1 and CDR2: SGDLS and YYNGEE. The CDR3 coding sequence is TGTGCCAGCAGCGTAGGAGGGCCCACTAACTATGGCTACACCTTC. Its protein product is CASSVGGPTNYGYTF.

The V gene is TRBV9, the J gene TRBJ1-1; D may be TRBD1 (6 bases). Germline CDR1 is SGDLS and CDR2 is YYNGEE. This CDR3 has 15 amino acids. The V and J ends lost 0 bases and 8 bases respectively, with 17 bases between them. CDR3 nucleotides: TGTGCCAGCAGCGTAGGGCCGGGGGCGCGTGGGGAAGCTTTCTTT. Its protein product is CASSVGPGARGEAFF.

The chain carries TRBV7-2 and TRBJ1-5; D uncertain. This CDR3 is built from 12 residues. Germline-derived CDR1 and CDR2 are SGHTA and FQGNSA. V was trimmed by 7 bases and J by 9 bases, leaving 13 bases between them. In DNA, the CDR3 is TGTGCCAGCACCTCGGGTAGGGCGCCCCAGCATTTT. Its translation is CASTSGRAPQHF.

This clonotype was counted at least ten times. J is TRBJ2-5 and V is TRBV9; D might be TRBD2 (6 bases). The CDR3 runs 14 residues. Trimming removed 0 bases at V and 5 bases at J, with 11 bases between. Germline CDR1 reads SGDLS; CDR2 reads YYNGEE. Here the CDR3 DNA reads TGTGCCAGCAGCGTAGAGGTCCGGGGGGAGACCCAGTACTTC. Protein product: CASSVEVRGETQYF. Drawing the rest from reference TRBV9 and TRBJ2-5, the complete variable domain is DSGVTQTPKHLITATGQRVTLRCSPRSGDLSVYWYQQSLDQGLQFLIQYYNGEERAKGNILERFSAQQFPDLHSELNLSSLELGDSALYFCASSVEVRGETQYFGPGTRLLVL.

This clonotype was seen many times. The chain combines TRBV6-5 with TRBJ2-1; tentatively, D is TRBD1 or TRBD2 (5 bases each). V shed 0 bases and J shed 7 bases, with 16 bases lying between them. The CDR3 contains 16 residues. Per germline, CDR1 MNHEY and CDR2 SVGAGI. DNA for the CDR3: TGTGCCAGCAGTTACTCGAGTGGGGGACCTGGGAATGAGCAGTTCTTC. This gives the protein CASSYSSGGPGNEQFF.

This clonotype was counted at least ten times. Written as DNA, the CDR3 is TGCGCCAGCAGCCAAGATATGGGGAGCAATCAGCCCCAGCATTTT. Protein sequence: CASSQDMGSNQPQHF. The chain links TRBV4-1 to TRBJ1-5; D is unresolved. Germline CDR1 and CDR2: MGHRA and YSYEKL. V lost 0 bases and J lost 1, with 7 bases in between. CDR3 length: 15 amino acids.

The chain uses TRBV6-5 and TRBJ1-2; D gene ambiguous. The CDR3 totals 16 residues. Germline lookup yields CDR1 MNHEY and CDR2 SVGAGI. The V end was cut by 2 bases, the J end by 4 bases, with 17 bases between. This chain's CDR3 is CASSYERQQVVYGYTF. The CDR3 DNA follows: TGTGCCAGCAGTTACGAAAGGCAGCAGGTGGTCTATGGCTACACCTTC.

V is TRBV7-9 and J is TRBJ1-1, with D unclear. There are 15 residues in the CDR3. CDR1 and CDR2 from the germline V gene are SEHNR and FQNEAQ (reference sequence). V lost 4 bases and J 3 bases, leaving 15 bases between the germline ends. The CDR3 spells CASSSATTDYTEAFF. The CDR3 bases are TGTGCCAGCAGCTCGGCAACTACAGATTACACTGAAGCTTTCTTT.

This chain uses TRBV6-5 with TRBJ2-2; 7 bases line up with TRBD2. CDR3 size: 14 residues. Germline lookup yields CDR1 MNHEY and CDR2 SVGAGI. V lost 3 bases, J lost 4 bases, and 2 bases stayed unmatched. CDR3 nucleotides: TGTGCCAGCAGTTATGGCGGGGGCACCGGGGAGCTGTTTTTT. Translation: CASSYGGGTGELFF.

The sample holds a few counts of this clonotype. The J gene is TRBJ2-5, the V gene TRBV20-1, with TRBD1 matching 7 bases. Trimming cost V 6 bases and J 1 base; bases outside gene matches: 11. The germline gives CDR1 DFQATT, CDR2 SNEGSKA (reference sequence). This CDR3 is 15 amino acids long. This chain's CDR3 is CSAPRPGTAQETQYF. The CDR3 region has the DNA TGCAGTGCCCCCCGCCCGGGGACAGCCCAAGAGACCCAGTACTTC.

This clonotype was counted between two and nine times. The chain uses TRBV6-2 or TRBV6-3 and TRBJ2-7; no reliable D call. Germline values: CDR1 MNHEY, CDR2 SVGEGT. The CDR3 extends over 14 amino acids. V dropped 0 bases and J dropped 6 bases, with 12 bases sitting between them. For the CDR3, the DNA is TGTGCCAGCAGTTACTCGACGGTCCCGGTCGAGCAGTACGTC. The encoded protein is CASSYSTVPVEQYV.

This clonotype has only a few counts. The CDR3 reads CASSYRQGYQYF. The CDR3 coding sequence is TGTGCCAGCAGCTACCGACAGGGCTATCAGTACTTC. J is TRBJ2-7 and V is TRBV7-2; the match to TRBD1 covers 7 bases. The CDR3 sequence is 12 residues long. After removal of 4 bases from V and 10 bases from J, the junction contained 7 bases not matched to a gene. Per the germline V gene, CDR1 is SGHTA and CDR2 is FQGNSA.

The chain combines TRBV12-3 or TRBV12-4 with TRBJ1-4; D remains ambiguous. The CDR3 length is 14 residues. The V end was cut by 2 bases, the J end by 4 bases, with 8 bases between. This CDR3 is CASSLRLNNEKLFF. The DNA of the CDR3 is TGTGCCAGCAGTTTAAGGCTGAATAATGAAAAACTGTTTTTT.

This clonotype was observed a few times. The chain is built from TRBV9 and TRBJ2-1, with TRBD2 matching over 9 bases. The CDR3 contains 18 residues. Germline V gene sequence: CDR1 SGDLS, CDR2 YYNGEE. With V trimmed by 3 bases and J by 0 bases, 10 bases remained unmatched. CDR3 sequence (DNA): TGTGCCAGCAGCGGGCGGGGGGGCCGAGAGAGCTCCTACAATGAGCAGTTCTTC. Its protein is CASSGRGGRESSYNEQFF.

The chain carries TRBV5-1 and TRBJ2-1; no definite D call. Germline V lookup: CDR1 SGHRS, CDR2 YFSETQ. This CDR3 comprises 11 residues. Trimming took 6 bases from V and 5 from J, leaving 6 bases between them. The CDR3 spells CASTLDNEQFF. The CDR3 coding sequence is TGCGCCAGCACCCTTGACAATGAGCAGTTCTTC.